The 13 T cell receptor beta chains in this list originate from one sample, sequenced in a study of T cells expressing NK-cell markers (dated by TCRdb to about 2020). Libraries came from 5' RACE. Sequenced using an Illumina HiSeq 2000. Reads reprocessed by TCRdb are summarized as one entry per CDR3 protein sequence, and DNA is absent. The sample's table covers about 150,000 distinct CDR3 sequences. The top ten clonotypes cover roughly 35% of the sample. Material for sequencing was blood T cells: a sorted CD56 or NKG2C T cell subset, CD4+ or CD8+ T cells, or bulk PBMC T cells (not recorded which). These receptors all come from a woman aged 45-59 years in good health. Donor details come from another sample of the same person, matched by shared clones.

The V gene is TRBV19, the J gene TRBJ2-3; the TCRdb D gene call, TRBD1, has no DNA to confirm it. The germline CDR1 and CDR2 sequences are LNHDA and SQIVND (reference sequence). The CDR3 spans 13 residues. The CDR3 loop is CASSRTGGNTQYF.

V and J are TRBV14 and TRBJ2-3. There are 13 residues in the CDR3. The germline gives CDR1 SGHDN, CDR2 FVKESK. CDR3 protein: CASSQDRPDTQYF.

CDR3 in amino acids: CASSLRTGEYVEQYF. The chain carries TRBV4-1 and TRBJ2-7; TCRdb's D call of TRBD1 is untestable without DNA. This CDR3 comprises 15 residues. Germline lookup yields CDR1 MGHRA and CDR2 YSYEKL.

The chain recombines TRBV5-1 with TRBJ2-1. The CDR3 loop spans 13 amino acids. Germline V CDR1 and CDR2: SGHRS, YFSETQ. CDR3: CASSPDLATAHFF.

This CDR3 reads CATRLAGGGYNEQFF. The chain employs TRBV15 and TRBJ2-1; TCRdb's D call of TRBD2 is untestable without DNA. This CDR3 comprises 15 residues. The germline CDR1 and CDR2 sequences are LNHNV and YYDKDF (reference sequence).

This rearrangement joins TRBV27 to TRBJ1-6. Germline V gene data show CDR1 as MNHEY and CDR2 as SMNVEV (reference sequence). This CDR3 contains 15 residues. The CDR3 sequence is CASSLSTSFNSPLHF.

V and J are TRBV12-3 or TRBV12-4 and TRBJ1-1; the TRBD1 assignment by TCRdb is unverifiable without DNA. The CDR3 runs to 13 residues. CDR3 residues: CASSLGGGGEAFF.

This rearrangement joins TRBV5-1 to TRBJ1-1; TCRdb lists TRBD1, though no DNA is available to test this call. The CDR3 contains 17 residues. Germline CDR1 reads SGHRS; CDR2 reads YFSETQ. CDR3 in amino acids: CASSLVAGSMLNTEAFF.

This sequence joins TRBV5-1 and TRBJ2-1; TCRdb returns TRBD2, unconfirmable since there is no DNA. Germline CDR1 is SGHRS and CDR2 is YFSETQ. The CDR3 sequence is 17 residues long. The CDR3 sequence: CASGKENSGRAQNEQFF.

The chain uses TRBV27 and TRBJ2-1; absent DNA, TCRdb's TRBD1 call cannot be checked. Germline V gene sequence: CDR1 MNHEY, CDR2 SMNVEV (reference sequence). This CDR3 is 15 amino acids long. The CDR3 loop reads CASSLYTGPYNEQFF.

The chain recombines TRBV24-1 with TRBJ1-5; TCRdb's D gene call, TRBD1, goes unchecked for lack of DNA. In germline, CDR1 is KGHDR, CDR2 SFDVKD. CDR3 length: 14 residues. The chain's CDR3 is CATSPGTDNQPQHF.

This chain joins TRBV7-9 and TRBJ1-2; the TCRdb D gene call, TRBD1, has no DNA to confirm it. This CDR3 is built from 15 residues. The germline V gene encodes CDR1 SEHNR and CDR2 FQNEAQ (reference sequence). This CDR3 reads CASSQLRTGDYGYTF.

This chain connects TRBV12-5 to TRBJ1-2. This CDR3 contains 13 residues. CDR1 is LGHNT, CDR2 FRNRAP, per germline. CDR3 region: CASGLQSVDGYTF.